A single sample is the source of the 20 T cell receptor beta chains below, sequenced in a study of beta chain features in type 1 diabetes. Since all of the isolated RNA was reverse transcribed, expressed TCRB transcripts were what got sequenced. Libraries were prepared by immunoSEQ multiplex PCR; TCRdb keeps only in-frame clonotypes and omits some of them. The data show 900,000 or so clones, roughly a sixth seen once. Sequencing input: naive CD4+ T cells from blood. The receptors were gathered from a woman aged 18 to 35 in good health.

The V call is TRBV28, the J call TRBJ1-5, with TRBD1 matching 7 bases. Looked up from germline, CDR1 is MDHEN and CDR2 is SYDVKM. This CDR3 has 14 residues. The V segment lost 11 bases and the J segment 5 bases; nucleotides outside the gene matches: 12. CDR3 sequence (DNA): TGTGCCTCTAGAGACCGGGACAGATATCAGCCCCAGCATTTT. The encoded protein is CASRDRDRYQPQHF.

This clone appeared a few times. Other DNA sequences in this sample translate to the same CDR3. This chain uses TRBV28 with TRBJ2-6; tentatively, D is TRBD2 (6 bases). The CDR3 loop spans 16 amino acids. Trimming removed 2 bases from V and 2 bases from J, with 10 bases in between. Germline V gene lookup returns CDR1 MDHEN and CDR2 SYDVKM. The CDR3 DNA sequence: TGTGCCAGCAGTTTACTAGGAGGGACTGGGGCCAACGTCCTGACTTTC. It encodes CASSLLGGTGANVLTF. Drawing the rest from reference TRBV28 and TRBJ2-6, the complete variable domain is DVKVTQSSRYLVKRTGEKVFLECVQDMDHENMFWYRQDPGLGLRLIYFSYDVKMKEKGDIPEGYSVSREKKERFSLILESASTNQTSMYLCASSLLGGTGANVLTFGAGSRLTVL.

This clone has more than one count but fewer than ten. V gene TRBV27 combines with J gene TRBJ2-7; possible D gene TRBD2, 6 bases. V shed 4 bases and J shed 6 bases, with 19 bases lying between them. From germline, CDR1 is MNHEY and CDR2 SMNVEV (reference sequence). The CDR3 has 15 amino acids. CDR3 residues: CASSSRLVPTAEQYF. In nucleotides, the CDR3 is TGTGCCAGCAGTTCCAGACTAGTCCCCACGGCCGAGCAGTACTTC.

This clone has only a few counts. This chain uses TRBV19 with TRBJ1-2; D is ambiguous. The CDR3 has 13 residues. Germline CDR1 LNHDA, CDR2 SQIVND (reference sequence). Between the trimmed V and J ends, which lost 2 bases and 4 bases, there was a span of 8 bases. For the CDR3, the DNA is TGTGCCAGTAGTATAATTCACACCTATGGCTACACCTTC. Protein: CASSIIHTYGYTF.

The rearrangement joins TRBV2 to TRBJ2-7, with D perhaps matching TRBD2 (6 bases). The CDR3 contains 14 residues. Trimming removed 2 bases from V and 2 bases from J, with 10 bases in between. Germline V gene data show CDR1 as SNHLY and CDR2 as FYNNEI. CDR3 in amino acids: CASSESGVTYEQYF. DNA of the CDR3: TGTGCCAGCAGTGAATCGGGAGTGACCTACGAGCAGTACTTC.

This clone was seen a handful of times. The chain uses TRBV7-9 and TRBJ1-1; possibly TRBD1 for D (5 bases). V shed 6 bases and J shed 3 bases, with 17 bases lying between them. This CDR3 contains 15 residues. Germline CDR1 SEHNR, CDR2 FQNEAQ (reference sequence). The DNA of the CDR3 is TGTGCCAGCAGGCACCGGGGAGGGGATGACACTGAAGCTTTCTTT. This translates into CASRHRGGDDTEAFF.

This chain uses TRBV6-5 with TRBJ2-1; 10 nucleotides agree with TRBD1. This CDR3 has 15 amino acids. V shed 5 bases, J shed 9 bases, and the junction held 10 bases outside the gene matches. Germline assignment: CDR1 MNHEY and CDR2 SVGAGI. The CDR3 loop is CASSRLPGQGFEQFF. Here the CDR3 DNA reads TGTGCCAGCAGTCGACTCCCGGGACAGGGGTTTGAGCAGTTCTTC.

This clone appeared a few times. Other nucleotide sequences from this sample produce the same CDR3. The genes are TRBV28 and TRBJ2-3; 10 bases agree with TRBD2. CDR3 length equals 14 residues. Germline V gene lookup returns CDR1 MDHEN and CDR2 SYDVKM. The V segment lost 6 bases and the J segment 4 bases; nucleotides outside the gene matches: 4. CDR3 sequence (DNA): TGTGCCAGCAGCCCTAGCGGGAGTTCAGATACGCAGTATTTT. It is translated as CASSPSGSSDTQYF.

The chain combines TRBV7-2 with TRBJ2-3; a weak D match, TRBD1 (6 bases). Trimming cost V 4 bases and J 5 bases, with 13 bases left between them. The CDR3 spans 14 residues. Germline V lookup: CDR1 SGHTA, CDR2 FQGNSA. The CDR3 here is CASSYQGSGDTQYF. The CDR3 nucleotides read TGTGCCAGCAGCTACCAGGGGTCTGGAGATACGCAGTATTTT. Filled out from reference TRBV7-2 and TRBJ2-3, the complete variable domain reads GAGVSQSPSNKVTEKGKDVELRCDPISGHTALYWYRQSLGQGLEFLIYFQGNSAPDKSGLPSDRFSAERTGGSVSTLTIQRTQQEDSAVYLCASSYQGSGDTQYFGPGTRLTVL.

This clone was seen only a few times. CDR3 in amino acids: CASSHSGSETQYF. DNA of the CDR3: TGTGCCAGCAGCCACTCAGGGTCGGAGACCCAGTACTTC. The V and J genes are TRBV14 and TRBJ2-5, with a possible D match to TRBD1 (5 bases). Germline V gene data show CDR1 as SGHDN and CDR2 as FVKESK. The CDR3 loop spans 13 amino acids. V was trimmed by 3 bases and J by 5 bases, leaving 10 bases between them.

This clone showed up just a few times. CDR3: CASTRADTTGNEQFF. Here the CDR3 DNA reads TGTGCCAGCACTCGGGCGGATACTACTGGCAATGAGCAGTTCTTC. The chain links TRBV28 to TRBJ2-1; D remains unclear. Trimming took off 7 bases at V and 6 bases at J, with 19 bases between the two ends. The CDR3 is 15 residues long. The germline V gene encodes CDR1 MDHEN and CDR2 SYDVKM.

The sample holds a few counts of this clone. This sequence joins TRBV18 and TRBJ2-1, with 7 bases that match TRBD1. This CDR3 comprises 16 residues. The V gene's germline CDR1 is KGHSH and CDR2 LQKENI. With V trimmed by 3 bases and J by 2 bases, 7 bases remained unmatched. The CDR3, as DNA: TGTGCCAGCTCACCCTATAAGGGACAGACCTACAATGAGCAGTTCTTC. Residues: CASSPYKGQTYNEQFF.

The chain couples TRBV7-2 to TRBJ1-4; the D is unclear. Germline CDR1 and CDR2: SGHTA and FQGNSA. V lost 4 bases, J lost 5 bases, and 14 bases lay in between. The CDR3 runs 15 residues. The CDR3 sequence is CASSSWSAGNEKLFF. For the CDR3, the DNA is TGTGCCAGCAGCTCATGGTCAGCCGGGAATGAAAAACTGTTTTTT.

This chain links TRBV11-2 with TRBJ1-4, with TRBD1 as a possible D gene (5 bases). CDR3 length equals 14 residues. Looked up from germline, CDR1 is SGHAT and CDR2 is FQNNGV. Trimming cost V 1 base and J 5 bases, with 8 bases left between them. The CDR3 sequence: CASSLGRDNEKLFF. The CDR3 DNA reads TGTGCCAGCAGCTTAGGACGGGACAATGAAAAACTGTTTTTT.

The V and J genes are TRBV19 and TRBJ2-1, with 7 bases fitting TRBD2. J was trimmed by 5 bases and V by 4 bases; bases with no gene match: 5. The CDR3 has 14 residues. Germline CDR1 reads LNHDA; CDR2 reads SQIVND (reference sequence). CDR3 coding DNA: TGTGCCAGTAGTACCGGGACTACAAACAATGAGCAGTTCTTC. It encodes CASSTGTTNNEQFF.

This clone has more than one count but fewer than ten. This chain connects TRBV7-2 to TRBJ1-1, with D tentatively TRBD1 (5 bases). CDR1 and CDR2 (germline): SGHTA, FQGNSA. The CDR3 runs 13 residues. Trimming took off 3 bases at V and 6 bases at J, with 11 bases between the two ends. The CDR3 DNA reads TGTGCCAGCAGCTTGGGCAGGGACGCTGAAGCTTTCTTT. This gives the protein CASSLGRDAEAFF.

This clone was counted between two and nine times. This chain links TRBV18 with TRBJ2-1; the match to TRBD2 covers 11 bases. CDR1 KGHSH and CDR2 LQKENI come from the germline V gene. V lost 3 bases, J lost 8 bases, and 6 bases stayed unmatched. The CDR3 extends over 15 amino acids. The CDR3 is CASSPTSGMVYEQFF. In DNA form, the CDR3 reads TGTGCCAGCTCACCGACTAGCGGGATGGTCTATGAGCAGTTCTTC.

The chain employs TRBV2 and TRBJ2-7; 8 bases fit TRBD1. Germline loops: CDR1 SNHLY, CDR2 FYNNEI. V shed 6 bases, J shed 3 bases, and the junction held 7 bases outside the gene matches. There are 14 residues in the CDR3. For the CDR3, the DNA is TGTGCCAGCAGCTTCGAGACAGGGGACTACGAGCAGTACTTC. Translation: CASSFETGDYEQYF.

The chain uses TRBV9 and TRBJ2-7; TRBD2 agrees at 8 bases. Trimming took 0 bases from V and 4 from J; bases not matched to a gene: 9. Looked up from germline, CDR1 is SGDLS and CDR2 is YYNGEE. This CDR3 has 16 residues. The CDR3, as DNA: TGTGCCAGCAGCGTAGGAATCGGGGGGGAAAGGTACGAGCAGTACTTC. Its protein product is CASSVGIGGERYEQYF. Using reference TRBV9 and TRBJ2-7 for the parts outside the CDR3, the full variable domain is DSGVTQTPKHLITATGQRVTLRCSPRSGDLSVYWYQQSLDQGLQFLIQYYNGEERAKGNILERFSAQQFPDLHSELNLSSLELGDSALYFCASSVGIGGERYEQYFGPGTRLTVT.

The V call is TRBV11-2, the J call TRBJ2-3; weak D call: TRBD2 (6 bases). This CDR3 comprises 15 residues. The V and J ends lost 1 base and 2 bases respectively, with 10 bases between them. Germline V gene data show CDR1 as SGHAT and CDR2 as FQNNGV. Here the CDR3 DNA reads TGTGCCAGCAGCTTAGGGCGGGGTTACACAGATACGCAGTATTTT. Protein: CASSLGRGYTDTQYF. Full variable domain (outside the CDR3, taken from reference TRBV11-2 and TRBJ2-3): EAGVAQSPRYKIIEKRQSVAFWCNPISGHATLYWYQQILGQGPKLLIQFQNNGVVDDSQLPKDRFSAERLKGVDSTLKIQPAKLEDSAVYLCASSLGRGYTDTQYFGPGTRLTVL.